This T cell receptor (beta chain) was obtained from a study of persistence of HIV-infected CD4 T cells. Turning to the study itself: The sample holds CD4+ T cells responsive to CMV or HIV-1 Gag.

Only a few counts were recorded for this clone. As yet, its antigen is unknown. This was the immunoSEQ version 4 assay in survey mode. Each sample used up to about 1 ug genomic DNA diluted to 10 ng/uL. Here immunoSEQ multiplex PCR was the method, and the copy in TCRdb shows in-frame clones only, minus some. The sample lists approximately 65,000 clones; less than 85% were seen once. The stimulus was an HIV-1 Gag 15-mer peptide pool, around 1.1 ug/peptide/mL. Sorted nonresponding memory CD4+ T cells were CD40L-negative, CD69-negative, CD45RO-high. The sequences come from CD4+ T cells sorted from PBMCs after approximately 18-hour stimulation, collected from a patient who received antiretroviral therapy. The TCR comes from an adult man with HIV who was CMV-seropositive.

The CDR3 DNA reads as TGTGCCAGCAGTGAAATGGTTTCGTTTGAGGAAAAACTGTTTTTT. Protein sequence: CASSEMVSFEEKLFF. The chain uses TRBV6-1 and TRBJ1-4; D remains unclear. CDR3 length equals 15 residues. CDR1 MNHNS and CDR2 SASEGT come from the germline V gene. V lost 2 bases, J lost 8 bases, and 15 bases lay in between.